This TCR beta chain was recovered during a study of cytomegalovirus exposure and HLA in healthy donors. This CDR3 spans 14 amino acids. Germline V lookup: CDR1 MNHEY, CDR2 SMNVEV (reference sequence). V was shortened by 0 bases and J by 3 bases, with 9 bases between the two germline ends. Comments on this clone: Antigen specificity is unknown.

PCR employed 60 Vbeta and 13 Jbeta primers. Generated by immunoSEQ multiplex PCR, the TCRdb table keeps only in-frame clones and is missing some. The repertoire includes some 130,000 clones, 76% of them detected once, and roughly 3% sits in the top ten. Study results and caveats: Follow-up analysis later connected one missense variant in DCLRE1C with trimming of TCR beta V- and J-genes.

The sequenced material came from PBMCs. V gene TRBV27 combines with J gene TRBJ2-7; TRBD2 might be the D (5 bases). The TCR originated in a middle-aged man in good health and CMV-seronegative. The CDR3 bases are TGTGCCAGCAGTTTATCGGGAGAGAGCTACGAGCAGTACTTC. Its translation: CASSLSGESYEQYF.